These 24 T cell receptor beta chains originate from one sample sequenced in a study of OX40 agonist ivuxolimab in advanced cancers. The assay was immunoSEQ multiplex PCR, and TCRdb's table has in-frame clones only and misses some. Of fewer than 90,000 clones in the sample, around 88% were seen once. The source was CD4+ or CD8+ T cells sorted from blood, collected in a trial of the OX40 agonist ivuxolimab. Source of these receptors: an adult with an advanced solid tumor such as melanoma, head and neck, liver or kidney cancer.

The chain couples TRBV28 to TRBJ2-6; a possible D gene is TRBD2 (5 bases). Germline lookup yields CDR1 MDHEN and CDR2 SYDVKM. This CDR3 contains 15 residues. The V end lost 5 bases, the J end lost 0 bases, and 8 bases lay between the germline ends. DNA of the CDR3: TGTGCCAGCAGTGTCGGGAACTCTGGGGCCAACGTCCTGACTTTC. Translated, it gives CASSVGNSGANVLTF.

This clone was seen a handful of times. V gene TRBV2 combines with J gene TRBJ2-1; D may be TRBD2 (6 bases). There are 14 residues in the CDR3. The V end was cut by 11 bases, the J end by 3 bases, with 17 bases between. Germline V lookup: CDR1 SNHLY, CDR2 FYNNEI. The CDR3 bases are TGTGCCGTACCCGCCCCTAGCGACTACAATGAGCAGTTCTTC. This encodes CAVPAPSDYNEQFF.

V is TRBV2 and J is TRBJ2-7; D perhaps matches TRBD2 (5 bases). In germline, CDR1 is SNHLY, CDR2 FYNNEI. This CDR3 region has 14 residues. V was shortened by 8 bases and J by 7 bases, with 21 bases between the two germline ends. The DNA of the CDR3 is TGTGCCAGCGTGAGGAGGAGCGGTGAATTGGAGCAGTACTTC. Translating gives CASVRRSGELEQYF. The entire variable domain, with the rest obtained from reference TRBV2 and TRBJ2-7, is as follows: EPEVTQTPSHQVTQMGQEVILRCVPISNHLYFYWYRQILGQKVEFLVSFYNNEISEKSEIFDDQFSVERPDGSNFTLKIRSTKLEDSAMYFCASVRRSGELEQYFGPGTRLTVT.

The gene calls are TRBV9 and TRBJ2-1, with a tentative D call TRBD2 (6 bases). The CDR3 has 15 amino acids. Trimming took 3 bases from V and 2 from J, leaving 12 bases between them. Germline lookup yields CDR1 SGDLS and CDR2 YYNGEE. For the CDR3, the DNA is TGTGCCAGCAGCGCTGGGACTGCCGCCTACAATGAGCAGTTCTTC. Translation gives CASSAGTAAYNEQFF.

The chain is built from TRBV7-2 and TRBJ2-7; TRBD1 agrees at 9 bases. V was pared by 4 bases and J by 4 bases, with 8 bases of the junction left unmatched. From germline, CDR1 is SGHTA and CDR2 FQGNSA. This CDR3 is 15 amino acids long. The CDR3 protein is CASSYGTGIQYEQYF. CDR3 coding DNA: TGTGCCAGCAGCTACGGGACAGGGATCCAGTACGAGCAGTACTTC.

The chain joins TRBV28 to TRBJ2-7; D ambiguous. The germline V gene encodes CDR1 MDHEN and CDR2 SYDVKM. Trimming removed 4 bases at V and 2 bases at J, with 6 bases between. The CDR3 is 12 residues long. CDR3 protein: CASSSAAYEQYF. CDR3 nucleotides: TGTGCCAGCAGTTCTGCAGCCTACGAGCAGTACTTC.

This clone appeared a few times. This chain joins TRBV5-4 and TRBJ1-3, with TRBD1 matching over 7 bases. The CDR3 loop spans 16 amino acids. Trimming removed 4 bases from V and 1 base from J; junction bases left unmatched: 8. Germline values: CDR1 SGHNT, CDR2 YYREEE (reference sequence). CDR3 amino acids: CASSGDSNLSGNTIYF. CDR3 in DNA: TGTGCCAGCAGCGGGGACAGTAATTTATCTGGAAACACCATATATTTT.

This chain uses TRBV7-2 with TRBJ2-5; the match to TRBD2 covers 13 bases. Germline CDR1 is SGHTA and CDR2 is FQGNSA. CDR3 size: 14 residues. V shed 4 bases, J shed 5 bases, and the junction held 1 base outside the gene matches. In DNA, the CDR3 is TGTGCCAGCAGCTCACTAGCGGGAGGGGAGACCCAGTACTTC. It codes for CASSSLAGGETQYF.

The genes are TRBV27 and TRBJ2-7, with a tentative D call TRBD1 (6 bases). The V end was cut by 8 bases, the J end by 0 bases, with 17 bases between. This CDR3 spans 15 amino acids. Per the germline V gene, CDR1 is MNHEY and CDR2 is SMNVEV (reference sequence). CDR3 DNA: TGTGCCAGCGGCCATTGGACAGAGAGCTCCTACGAGCAGTACTTC. Translating gives CASGHWTESSYEQYF.

V gene TRBV9 combines with J gene TRBJ1-3; D not certain. Trimming pared 4 bases from V and 0 bases from J, leaving 11 bases between. CDR3 size: 15 residues. The germline V gene has CDR1 SGDLS and CDR2 YYNGEE. The CDR3 is CASSTSVSSGNTIYF. In DNA form, the CDR3 reads TGTGCCAGCAGCACCTCCGTAAGCTCTGGAAACACCATATATTTT.

The gene calls are TRBV29-1 and TRBJ2-7; 12 nucleotides align to TRBD1. The CDR3 covers 15 residues. Losses at the gene ends were 2 bases for V and 2 bases for J; bases not matched to a gene: 4. The V gene's germline CDR1 is SQVTM and CDR2 ANQGSEA. CDR3 loop: CSVERGTGGAYEQYF. As DNA, the CDR3 is TGCAGCGTTGAAAGGGGGACAGGGGGCGCCTACGAGCAGTACTTC.

The rearrangement uses TRBV25-1 and TRBJ1-2; TRBD1 aligns across 9 bases. Trimming took 5 bases from V and 4 from J; bases not matched to a gene: 11. This CDR3 comprises 16 residues. Germline CDR1 and CDR2: MGHDK and SYGVNS. CDR3 in DNA: TGTGCCAGCAGTATACAGGGGGCCGACTGGGTCTATGGCTACACCTTC. As protein: CASSIQGADWVYGYTF.

The CDR3 here is CASTLQEGRAFF. The CDR3, as DNA: TGTGCCAGCACCCTTCAGGAGGGTAGAGCTTTCTTT. The chain recombines TRBV7-2 with TRBJ1-1; D gene uncertain. Trimming shortened V by 7 bases and J by 10 bases, and 16 bases separated the two germline ends. The CDR3 loop spans 12 amino acids. The germline gives CDR1 SGHTA, CDR2 FQGNSA.

This clone was counted only a few times. The CDR3 region is CASSPRVNSGKGEQFF. The CDR3 nucleotides read TGTGCCAGCAGTCCCCGGGTGAATAGCGGGAAAGGAGAGCAGTTCTTC. The chain combines TRBV28 with TRBJ2-1; 8 bases map to TRBD2. Germline lookup yields CDR1 MDHEN and CDR2 SYDVKM. This CDR3 contains 16 residues. With V trimmed by 5 bases and J by 10 bases, 16 bases remained unmatched.

The sample holds a few counts of this clone. The chain links TRBV10-3 to TRBJ1-2; TRBD1 is a possible D gene (6 bases). The germline V gene encodes CDR1 ENHRY and CDR2 SYGVKD. With 4 bases removed from V and 4 bases from J, the gap between germline ends came to 13 bases. The CDR3 totals 14 residues. CDR3 nucleotides: TGTGCCATCAGTGCGGGGGGCCTCCTCTATGGCTACACCTTC. Its protein product is CAISAGGLLYGYTF.

The J gene is TRBJ1-1, the V gene TRBV28; 9 positions match TRBD1. J lost 6 bases, V lost 7 bases, and 9 bases had no gene match. CDR1 is MDHEN, CDR2 SYDVKM, per germline. This CDR3 is 14 amino acids long. The CDR3 protein is CASTGTGFTSEAFF. CDR3 nucleotides: TGTGCCAGCACCGGGACAGGGTTTACGTCTGAAGCTTTCTTT.

Note on this clone: The DNA is omitted, as the CDR3 cannot be located on it reliably, and the CDR3 follows TCRdb's listing. The V call is TRBV14, the J call TRBJ2-5; TRBD2 was called by the table and not checked on the DNA. A total of 12 residues make up the CDR3, ends included. CDR1 is SGHDN, CDR2 FVKESK, per germline. CDR3 sequence: CASSTSRETQYF.

This chain uses TRBV7-2 with TRBJ2-3, with a tentative D call TRBD1 (6 bases). The CDR3 is 15 amino acids. CDR1 and CDR2 (germline): SGHTA, FQGNSA. The V end was cut by 1 base, the J end by 4 bases, with 12 bases between. The DNA of the CDR3 is TGTGCCAGCAGCTTAGTTGGGGGCCCCCCAGATACGCAGTATTTT. Protein: CASSLVGGPPDTQYF.

The V and J genes are TRBV12-5 and TRBJ2-3, with 7 bases identical to TRBD1. The CDR3 covers 15 residues. The V segment lost 6 bases and the J segment 4 bases; nucleotides outside the gene matches: 10. Germline V gene lookup returns CDR1 LGHNT and CDR2 FRNRAP. The CDR3 reads CASGSGQSSADTQYF. In nucleotides, the CDR3 is TGTGCTAGTGGCTCGGGACAGTCCTCCGCAGATACGCAGTATTTT.

The CDR3 here is CASSLIRAAGSYEQYF. The CDR3 nucleotides are TGTGCCAGCTCCCTAATTCGGGCGGCAGGCAGCTACGAGCAGTACTTC. The J gene is TRBJ2-7, the V gene TRBV18, with D unresolved. Trimming pared 6 bases from V and 3 bases from J, leaving 21 bases between. This CDR3 comprises 16 residues. Germline V CDR1 and CDR2: KGHSH, LQKENI.

The J gene is TRBJ2-7, the V gene TRBV25-1; D is possibly TRBD2 (6 bases). CDR1 is MGHDK and CDR2 is SYGVNS in the germline V gene. V shed 5 bases and J shed 9 bases, with 14 bases lying between them. The CDR3 length is 12 residues. As DNA, the CDR3 is TGTGCCAGCAGTCTTGGGACCGGGGGGCAGTACTTC. Amino acid sequence: CASSLGTGGQYF.

The chain has TRBV5-4 and TRBJ2-5; 9 nucleotides match TRBD2. Unmatched junction bases numbered 12, after V lost 4 bases and J lost 5 bases. From germline, CDR1 is SGHNT and CDR2 YYREEE (reference sequence). CDR3 length: 16 residues. The CDR3 region has the DNA TGTGCCAGCAGCGGAATAGCGGGAGAATTGGGGGAGACCCAGTACTTC. Amino acids: CASSGIAGELGETQYF.

This clone was picked up one time. The chain links TRBV7-3 to TRBJ2-5; TRBD1 is a possible D gene (5 bases). Germline CDR1 is SGHTA and CDR2 is FQGTGA. CDR3 length: 15 residues. V was pared by 3 bases and J by 0 bases, with 11 bases between. For the CDR3, the DNA is TGTGCCAGCAGCTTGTTAGGGGCGGACCAAGAGACCCAGTACTTC. Protein: CASSLLGADQETQYF.

The chain joins TRBV9 to TRBJ2-6; possible D gene TRBD2, 5 bases. This CDR3 spans 16 amino acids. Germline-derived CDR1 and CDR2 are SGDLS and YYNGEE. The V end was cut by 4 bases, the J end by 0 bases, with 11 bases between. CDR3 sequence (DNA): TGTGCCAGCAGCCCACCGGGGTACTCTGGGGCCAACGTCCTGACTTTC. Its translation: CASSPPGYSGANVLTF.